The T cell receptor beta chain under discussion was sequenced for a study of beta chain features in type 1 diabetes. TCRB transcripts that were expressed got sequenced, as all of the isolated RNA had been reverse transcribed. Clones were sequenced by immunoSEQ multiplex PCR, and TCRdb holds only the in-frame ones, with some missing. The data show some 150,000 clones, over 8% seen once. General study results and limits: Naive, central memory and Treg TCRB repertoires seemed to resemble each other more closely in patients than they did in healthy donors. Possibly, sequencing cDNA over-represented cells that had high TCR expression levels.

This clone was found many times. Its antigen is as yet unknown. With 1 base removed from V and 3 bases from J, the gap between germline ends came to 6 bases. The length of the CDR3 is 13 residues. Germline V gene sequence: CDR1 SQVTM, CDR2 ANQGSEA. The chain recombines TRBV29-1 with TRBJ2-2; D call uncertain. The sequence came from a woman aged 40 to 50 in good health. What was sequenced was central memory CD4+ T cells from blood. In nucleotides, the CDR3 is TGCAGCGTTGAAGGCGGTTACACCGGGGAGCTGTTTTTT. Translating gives CSVEGGYTGELFF.